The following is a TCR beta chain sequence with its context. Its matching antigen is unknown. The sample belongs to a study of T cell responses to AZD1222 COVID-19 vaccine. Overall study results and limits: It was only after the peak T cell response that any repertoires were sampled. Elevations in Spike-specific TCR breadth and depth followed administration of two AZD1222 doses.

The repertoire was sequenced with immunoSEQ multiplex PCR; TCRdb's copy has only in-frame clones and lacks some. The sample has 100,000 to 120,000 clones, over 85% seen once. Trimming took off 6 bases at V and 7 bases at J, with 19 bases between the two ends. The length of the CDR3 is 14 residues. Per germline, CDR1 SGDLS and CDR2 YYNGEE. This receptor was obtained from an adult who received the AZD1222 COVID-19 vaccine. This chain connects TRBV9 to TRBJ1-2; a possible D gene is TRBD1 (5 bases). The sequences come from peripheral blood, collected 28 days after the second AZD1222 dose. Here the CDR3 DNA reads TGTGCCAGCACAAATGTCGGGGGAGAGGGTGGCTACACCTTC. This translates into CASTNVGGEGGYTF.